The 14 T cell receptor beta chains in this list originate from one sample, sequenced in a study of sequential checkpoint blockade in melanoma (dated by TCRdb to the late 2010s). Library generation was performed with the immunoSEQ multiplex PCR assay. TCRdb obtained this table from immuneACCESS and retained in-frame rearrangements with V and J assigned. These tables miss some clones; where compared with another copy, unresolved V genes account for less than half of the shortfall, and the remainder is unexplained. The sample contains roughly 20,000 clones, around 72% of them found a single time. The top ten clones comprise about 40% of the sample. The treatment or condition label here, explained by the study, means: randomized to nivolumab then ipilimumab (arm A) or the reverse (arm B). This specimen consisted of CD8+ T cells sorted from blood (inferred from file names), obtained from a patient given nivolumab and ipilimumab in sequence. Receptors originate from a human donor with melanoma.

Here the CDR3 DNA reads TGTGCCAGTAGTATAGTTGCCATTCGTGCGAATCAGCCCCAGCATTTT. The encoded protein is CASSIVAIRANQPQHF. This rearrangement joins TRBV19 to TRBJ1-5; D is uncertain. Germline CDR1 and CDR2: LNHDA and SQIVND (reference sequence). V was clipped by 1 base and J by 4 bases, with 14 bases between them. This CDR3 contains 16 residues.

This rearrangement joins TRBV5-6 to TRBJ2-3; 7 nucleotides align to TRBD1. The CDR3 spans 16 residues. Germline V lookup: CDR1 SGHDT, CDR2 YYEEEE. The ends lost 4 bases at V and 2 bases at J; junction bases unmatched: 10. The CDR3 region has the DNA TGTGCCAGCAGCACACAGGGGCCTCTTATCACAGATACGCAGTATTTT. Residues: CASSTQGPLITDTQYF.

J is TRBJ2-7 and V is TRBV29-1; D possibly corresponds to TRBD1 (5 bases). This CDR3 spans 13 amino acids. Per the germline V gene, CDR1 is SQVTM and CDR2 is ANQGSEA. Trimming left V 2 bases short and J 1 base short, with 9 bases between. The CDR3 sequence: CSVETGASYEQYF. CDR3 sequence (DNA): TGCAGCGTTGAAACAGGTGCTTCCTACGAGCAGTACTTC.

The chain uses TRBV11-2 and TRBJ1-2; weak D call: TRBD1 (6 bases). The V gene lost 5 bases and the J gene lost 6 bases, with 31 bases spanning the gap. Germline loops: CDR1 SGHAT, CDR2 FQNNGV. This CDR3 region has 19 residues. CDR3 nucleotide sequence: TGTGCCAGCAGCCCTAGCCGTCTTCTTACAGGGACCGGAACGAATGGCTACACCTTC. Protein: CASSPSRLLTGTGTNGYTF.

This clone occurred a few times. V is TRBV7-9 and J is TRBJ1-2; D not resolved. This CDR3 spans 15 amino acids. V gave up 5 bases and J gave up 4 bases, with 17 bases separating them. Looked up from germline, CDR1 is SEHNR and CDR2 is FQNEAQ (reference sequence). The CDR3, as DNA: TGTGCCAGCAGCCCCTCGCGATCCATTTCCTATGGCTACACCTTC. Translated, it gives CASSPSRSISYGYTF.

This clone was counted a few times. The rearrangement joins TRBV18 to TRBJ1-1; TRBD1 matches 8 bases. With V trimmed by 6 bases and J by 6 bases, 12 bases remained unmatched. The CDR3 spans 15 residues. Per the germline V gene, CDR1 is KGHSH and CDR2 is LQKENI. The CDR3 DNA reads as TGTGCCAGCTCTCTCTGGACAGGGTCCATGGCTGAAGCTTTCTTT. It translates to CASSLWTGSMAEAFF.

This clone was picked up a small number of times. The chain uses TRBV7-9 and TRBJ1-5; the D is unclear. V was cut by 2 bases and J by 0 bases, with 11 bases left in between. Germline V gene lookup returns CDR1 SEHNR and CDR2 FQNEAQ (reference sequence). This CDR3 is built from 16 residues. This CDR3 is CASSLTGDYSNQPQHF. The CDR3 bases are TGTGCCAGCAGCTTAACCGGGGATTATAGCAATCAGCCCCAGCATTTT.

The chain's CDR3 is CASSETQGGRGYTF. The DNA for the CDR3 is TGTGCCAGCAGTGAAACCCAGGGAGGAAGGGGCTACACCTTC. The chain employs TRBV2 and TRBJ1-2, with D perhaps TRBD1 (5 bases). V was pared by 2 bases and J by 8 bases, with 15 bases between. Germline CDR1 SNHLY, CDR2 FYNNEI. This CDR3 region has 14 residues.

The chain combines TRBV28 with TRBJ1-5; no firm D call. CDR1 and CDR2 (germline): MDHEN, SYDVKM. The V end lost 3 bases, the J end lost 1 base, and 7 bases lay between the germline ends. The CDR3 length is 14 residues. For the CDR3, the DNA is TGTGCCAGCAGTTTGGTACAGAGCAATCAGCCCCAGCATTTT. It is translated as CASSLVQSNQPQHF.

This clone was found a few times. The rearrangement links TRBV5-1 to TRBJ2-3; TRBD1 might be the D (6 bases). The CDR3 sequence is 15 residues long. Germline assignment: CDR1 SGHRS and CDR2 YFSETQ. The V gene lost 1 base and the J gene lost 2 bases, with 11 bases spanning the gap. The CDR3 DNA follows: TGCGCCAGCAGCTTGTCGAGGGGGATCACAGATACGCAGTATTTT. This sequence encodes CASSLSRGITDTQYF.

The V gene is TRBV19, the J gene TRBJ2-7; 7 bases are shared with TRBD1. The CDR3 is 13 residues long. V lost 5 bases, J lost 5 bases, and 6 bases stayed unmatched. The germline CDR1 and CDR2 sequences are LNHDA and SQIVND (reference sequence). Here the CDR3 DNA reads TGTGCCAGTAGTTATGACAGGGAAGACGAGCAGTACTTC. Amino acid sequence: CASSYDREDEQYF. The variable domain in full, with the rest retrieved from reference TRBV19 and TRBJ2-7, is DGGITQSPKYLFRKEGQNVTLSCEQNLNHDAMYWYRQDPGQGLRLIYYSQIVNDFQKGDIAEGYSVSREKKESFPLTVTSAQKNPTAFYLCASSYDREDEQYFGPGTRLTVT.

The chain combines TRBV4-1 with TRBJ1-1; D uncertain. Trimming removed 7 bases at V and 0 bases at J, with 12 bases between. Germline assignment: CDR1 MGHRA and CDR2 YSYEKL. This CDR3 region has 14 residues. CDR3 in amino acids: CASTPTEMNTEAFF. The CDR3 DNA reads TGCGCCAGCACCCCTACCGAGATGAACACTGAAGCTTTCTTT.

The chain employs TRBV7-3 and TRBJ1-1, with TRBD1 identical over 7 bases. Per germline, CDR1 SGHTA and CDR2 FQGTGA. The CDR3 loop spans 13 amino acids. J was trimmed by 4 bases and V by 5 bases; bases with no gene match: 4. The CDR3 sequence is CASSPGDSTEAFF. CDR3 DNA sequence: TGTGCCAGCAGCCCGGGGGACAGCACTGAAGCTTTCTTT.

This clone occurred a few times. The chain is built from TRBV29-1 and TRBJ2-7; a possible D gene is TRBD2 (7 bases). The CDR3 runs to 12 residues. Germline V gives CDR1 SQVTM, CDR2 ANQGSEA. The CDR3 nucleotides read TGCTCATCTTCCACGGGGGGCAGCGAGCAGTACTTC. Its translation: CSSSTGGSEQYF.